This TCR beta chain was retrieved from a study of blood T cell repertoires in COVID-19. The wider study: Italy, Spain and the United States were the sources of the convalescent and acute COVID-19 samples. The cDNA or gDNA used as material had been derived from T cells, B-cell-depleted T cells, or PBMCs.

The count of this clone is one. The CDR3 sequence is 15 residues long. CDR1 is SNHLY, CDR2 FYNNEI, per germline. J lost 3 bases, V lost 6 bases, and 7 bases had no gene match. In the study's own analysis: From reference gene primer amplification, estimates of nucleated cell counts were derived. Clones were read by immunoSEQ multiplex PCR, and TCRdb kept only the in-frame ones, dropping some. That table gives V, J and clone size, and the DNA gave D and trimming. The sample carries around 100,000 clones, more than 80% recorded once. The clonotype originates from a human donor in a cohort sampled during active COVID-19. Sequenced material: peripheral blood. V and J are TRBV2 and TRBJ1-5; 8 bases are shared with TRBD1. CDR3 amino acids: CASRVGQAANQPQHF. The CDR3 nucleotides read TGTGCCAGCAGAGTGGGACAGGCGGCCAATCAGCCCCAGCATTTT.